These T cell receptor beta chains were read from a single sample in a study of early T cells in non-severe SARS-CoV-2 infection. TCRdb reprocessed the 5' RACE reads via MiXCR and lists one record per CDR3 protein. Among 80,000 or so distinct CDR3 sequences listed, 5% to 7% were seen once. Specimen: whole blood. These receptors were obtained from an adult who was a healthcare worker with PCR-confirmed SARS-CoV-2 infection or an uninfected control (not recorded which). CDR3s include the opening cysteine and the closing phenylalanine or tryptophan. D genes are given only for firm matches. The listing skips clone size in some rows; elsewhere it reads once, few, many or a size class.

clone_size	cdr3_length	v_call	d_call	j_call	cdr3_aa	cdr3_nt
-	12	TRBV7-9	-	TRBJ2-1	CASSFSLTEQFF	TGTGCCAGCAGCTTCTCTCTCACTGAGCAGTTCTTC
many	15	TRBV20-1	TRBD1	TRBJ2-1	CSARGQTGFYNEQFF	TGCAGTGCTAGAGGCCAGACAGGGTTTTACAATGAGCAGTTCTTC
-	14	TRBV5-4	TRBD1	TRBJ2-7	CASSLRQGVEEQYF	TGTGCCAGCAGCTTGCGGCAGGGGGTGGAAGAGCAGTACTTC
many	13	TRBV24-1	-	TRBJ2-2	CATSPYNTGELFF	TGTGCCACCAGTCCTTATAACACCGGGGAGCTGTTTTTT
many	11	TRBV29-1	-	TRBJ2-1	CSSRTNNEQFF	TGCAGCTCCCGGACTAACAATGAGCAGTTCTTC
many	12	TRBV20-1	-	TRBJ2-1	CSARVSVGEQFF	TGCAGTGCTAGAGTATCGGTGGGGGAGCAGTTCTTC
many	13	TRBV24-1	-	TRBJ2-3	CATGGTSADTQYF	TGTGCCACCGGGGGGACTTCTGCTGATACGCAGTATTTT
many	16	TRBV5-1	-	TRBJ2-3	CASSLLTGTSTDTQYF	TGCGCCAGCAGCCTTCTGACAGGAACTAGCACAGATACGCAGTATTTT
few	14	TRBV9	TRBD2	TRBJ2-7	CASSAGLAGGEQYF	TGTGCCAGCAGCGCCGGACTAGCCGGAGGCGAGCAGTACTTC
few	12	TRBV29-1	TRBD1	TRBJ2-1	CSFTGGPHEQFF	TGCAGCTTCACAGGGGGCCCGCATGAGCAGTTCTTC
many	11	TRBV14	-	TRBJ1-1	CASSQGFVAFF	TGTGCCAGCAGCCAGGGGTTTGTAGCTTTCTTT
many	18	TRBV20-1	TRBD1	TRBJ2-2	CSARSFLDRGWNTGELFF	TGCAGTGCTAGATCCTTCCTGGACAGGGGCTGGAACACCGGGGAGCTGTTTTTT
few	15	TRBV7-2	-	TRBJ2-7	CASSNVLGHPYEQYF	TGTGCCAGCAGCAACGTCCTGGGACACCCCTACGAGCAGTACTTC
few	20	TRBV6-1	TRBD1	TRBJ1-5	CASSAHVTGTGSLSNQPQHF	TGTGCCAGCAGTGCTCACGTTACCGGGACAGGGTCCTTAAGCAATCAGCCCCAGCATTTT
few	12	TRBV20-1	-	TRBJ1-1	CSARPRDTEAFF	TGCAGTGCCCGCCCCAGGGACACTGAAGCTTTCTTT
few	17	TRBV5-5	TRBD1	TRBJ2-3	CASSPNRGNMVTDTQYF	TGTGCCAGCAGCCCGAACAGGGGAAATATGGTCACAGATACGCAGTATTTT
few	14	TRBV11-2	TRBD1	TRBJ1-6	CASSLGGGNSPLHF	TGTGCCAGCAGCTTAGGAGGGGGCAATTCACCCCTCCACTTT
-	17	TRBV6-5	-	TRBJ2-7	CASSYSMAGSRFYEQYF	TGTGCCAGCAGTTACTCGATGGCGGGGTCACGCTTCTACGAGCAGTACTTC
-	13	TRBV7-9	-	TRBJ2-5	CASSLAPGETQYF	TGTGCCAGCAGCTTAGCGCCGGGGGAGACCCAGTACTTC
-	16	TRBV7-8	TRBD1	TRBJ2-4	CASSSGQLIAKNIQYF	TGTGCCAGCAGCTCGGGACAGCTGATAGCCAAAAACATTCAGTACTTC
many	13	TRBV7-9	-	TRBJ2-2	CASSEGNSGELFF	TGTGCCAGCAGCGAGGGTAATTCCGGGGAGCTGTTTTTT
few	17	TRBV14	TRBD2	TRBJ2-5	CASSLGTSGKYQETQYF	TGTGCCAGCAGCCTCGGGACTAGCGGCAAGTACCAAGAGACCCAGTACTTC
-	14	TRBV5-8	TRBD1	TRBJ2-7	CASRVQGAGVEQYF	TGTGCCAGCAGGGTACAGGGGGCTGGAGTCGAGCAGTACTTC
many	13	TRBV7-2	-	TRBJ2-2	CASSLTGAGELFF	TGTGCCAGCAGCTTAACGGGGGCCGGGGAGCTGTTTTTT
many	14	TRBV29-1	TRBD1	TRBJ2-3	CSVPGQLHTDTQYF	TGCAGCGTTCCGGGACAGCTTCACACAGATACGCAGTATTTT
-	14	TRBV20-1	-	TRBJ1-1	CSARDFGRNTEAFF	TGCAGTGCTAGAGATTTTGGCAGGAACACTGAAGCTTTCTTT
few	13	TRBV12-3/TRBV12-4	TRBD1	TRBJ2-1	CASSRDSLNEQFF	TGTGCCAGCAGTCGGGACAGTCTCAATGAGCAGTTCTTC
-	16	TRBV10-3	-	TRBJ2-4	CAISELGLSAKNIQYF	TGTGCCATCAGTGAGCTGGGACTCTCGGCCAAAAACATTCAGTACTTC
few	14	TRBV20-1	TRBD1	TRBJ2-7	CSAQKQGARPEQYF	TGCAGTGCCCAAAAACAGGGGGCGCGACCCGAGCAGTACTTC
-	13	TRBV7-6	-	TRBJ2-7	CASSSSSSYEQYF	TGTGCCAGCAGCTCCTCGAGCTCCTACGAGCAGTACTTC
-	13	TRBV20-1	-	TRBJ1-1	CSATPGAKYEAFF	TGCAGTGCGACCCCGGGAGCCAAGTATGAAGCTTTCTTT
few	14	TRBV5-1	-	TRBJ1-6	CASSPSTAASPLHF	TGCGCCAGCAGCCCATCGACAGCCGCCTCACCCCTCCACTTT
-	14	TRBV11-2	TRBD2	TRBJ2-7	CASSPAGEIHEQYF	TGTGCCAGCAGCCCAGCGGGAGAGATCCACGAGCAGTACTTC
many	16	TRBV6-6	-	TRBJ1-1	CASSTHGGNMNTEAFF	TGTGCCAGCAGTACACATGGGGGGAACATGAACACTGAAGCTTTCTTT